These 8 T cell receptor beta chains originate from one sample sequenced in a study of OX40 agonist ivuxolimab in advanced cancers. Clones were read by immunoSEQ multiplex PCR, and TCRdb kept only the in-frame ones, dropping some. The table has approximately 30,000 clones, 65% to 90% seen once. The sample here was CD4+ or CD8+ T cells sorted from blood, taken in a trial of the OX40 agonist ivuxolimab. Receptor source: an adult with an advanced solid tumor such as melanoma, head and neck, liver or kidney cancer.

The V gene is TRBV2, the J gene TRBJ1-2, with 12 bases identical to TRBD1. Germline CDR1 reads SNHLY; CDR2 reads FYNNEI. V trimming: 2 bases; J trimming: 4 bases; junction bases outside the gene matches: 11. The CDR3 sequence is 18 residues long. The CDR3, as DNA: TGTGCCAGCAGTGAAATTTTTGGGACAGGGGGCCGAGGCTATGGCTACACCTTC. It codes for CASSEIFGTGGRGYGYTF.

The genes are TRBV7-8 and TRBJ1-6; 7 nucleotides agree with TRBD1. This CDR3 spans 20 amino acids. The V and J ends lost 5 bases and 8 bases, in that order; junction bases with no gene match: 24. Per germline, CDR1 SGHVS and CDR2 FQNEAQ. The CDR3 DNA follows: TGTGCCAGCAGCCACAGCTCGGGACAGCGCAATACCTTACGTTATTCACCCCTCCACTTT. Protein sequence: CASSHSSGQRNTLRYSPLHF. Complete variable domain (other parts from reference TRBV7-8 and TRBJ1-6): GAGVSQSPRYKVAKRGQDVALRCDPISGHVSLFWYQQALGQGPEFLTYFQNEAQLDKSGLPSDRFFAERPEGSVSTLKIQRTQQEDSAVYLCASSHSSGQRNTLRYSPLHFGNGTRLTVT.

This clone has a handful of counts. The chain recombines TRBV28 with TRBJ1-4; TRBD1 is a possible D gene (5 bases). The germline V gene encodes CDR1 MDHEN and CDR2 SYDVKM. Trimming took off 7 bases at V and 7 bases at J, with 16 bases between the two ends. The CDR3 totals 14 residues. The DNA of the CDR3 is TGTGCCAGCACCCGGGCCGGGACGGGTGAAAAACTGTTTTTT. This codes for CASTRAGTGEKLFF.

By share, this clone ranks as medium-sized. The chain is built from TRBV7-8 and TRBJ1-6; the D gene is possibly TRBD1 (5 bases). This CDR3 comprises 16 residues. V was trimmed by 1 base and J by 8 bases, leaving 15 bases between them. Germline V gene sequence: CDR1 SGHVS, CDR2 FQNEAQ. CDR3 protein: CASSLVSTGRDSPLHF. The CDR3 DNA reads TGTGCCAGCAGCTTAGTGTCTACGGGACGGGATTCACCCCTCCACTTT.

This CDR3 reads CASSSSGGSGNTIYF. Written as DNA, the CDR3 is TGCGCCAGCAGCTCCTCCGGAGGCTCTGGAAACACCATATATTTT. The rearrangement uses TRBV5-1 and TRBJ1-3; no definite D call. CDR1 SGHRS and CDR2 YFSETQ come from the germline V gene. The V end was cut by 3 bases, the J end by 0 bases, with 10 bases between. This CDR3 spans 15 amino acids.

The chain couples TRBV7-2 to TRBJ2-2; TRBD2 matches at 10 bases. The J segment lost 4 bases and the V segment lost 5 bases, leaving 4 bases of the junction unmatched. The CDR3 runs to 15 residues. Germline V lookup: CDR1 SGHTA, CDR2 FQGNSA. This chain's CDR3 is CASSVSGGRTGELFF. The CDR3 region has the DNA TGTGCCAGCAGCGTTAGCGGGGGGCGCACCGGGGAGCTGTTTTTT.

CDR3 sequence reads: CAISDFGEEKLFF. CDR3 bases: TGTGCCATCAGTGATTTTGGGGAGGAAAAACTGTTTTTT. This sequence joins TRBV10-3 and TRBJ1-4, with unresolved D. The CDR3 is 13 residues long. V was shortened by 3 bases and J by 8 bases, with 10 bases between the two germline ends. Germline V gives CDR1 ENHRY, CDR2 SYGVKD.

This chain uses TRBV7-3 with TRBJ2-7; D is possibly TRBD1 (6 bases). V lost 1 base and J 2 bases, leaving 12 bases between the germline ends. CDR1 is SGHTA, CDR2 FQGTGA, per germline. This CDR3 comprises 15 residues. The CDR3 loop reads CASSLNPGQTYEQYF. The CDR3, as DNA: TGTGCCAGCAGCTTAAACCCAGGACAGACCTACGAGCAGTACTTC.